The sequence of this T cell receptor (beta chain) was determined in a study of radiotherapy plus CTLA-4 blockade in lung cancer listed by TCRdb under 2018. Turning to the overall study: Objective responses were observed in more than 15% of enrolled patients, and disease control was achieved in approximately 32%. Paper-wide results and their limitations: After treatment with radiotherapy and ipilimumab, TCR clones that came from tumors expanded in the peripheral blood. Increased serum interferon-beta after radiation, together with early dynamic changes in blood T cell clones, were reported to be the strongest predictors of response.

The method was the immunoSEQ multiplex PCR assay. TCRdb provides this immuneACCESS table in a form limited to in-frame rearrangements. Some clones are lacking; in checked studies, under half of them reflect an unresolved V gene, and why the rest are absent is not known. This sample gives around 65,000 clones in total; roughly 77% of them show up just once. About 4.2% of the sample goes to the ten largest clones. V is cut by 5 bases and J by 1 base, and the space between the germline ends is 12 bases. The CDR3, from cysteine to phenylalanine, totals 14 residues. Just CDR3 DNA is preserved here, 42 bases in frame from base 1. From a lookup of the germline V gene, CDR1 and CDR2 are MGHDK and SYGVNS. The study tested focal radiation therapy combined with CTLA-4 blockade (ipilimumab) in patients with chemo-refractory metastatic non-small-cell lung cancer. This clone was detected only a few times. What antigen it recognizes has not been identified. It has no much larger one-base neighbor in the sample; base qualities were not kept.

This sequence originates from a human donor with non-small cell lung cancer who had a complete response to radiotherapy plus ipilimumab. The V gene is TRBV25-1 and the J gene is TRBJ2-7, with the D gene not clear enough to name. Sample: peripheral blood, taken from a patient treated with radiotherapy plus ipilimumab. The CDR3 protein: CASSPLVGSYEQYF. The DNA sequence is given as TGTGCCAGCAGTCCCTTAGTAGGTTCCTACGAGCAGTACTTC.